A single sample gave rise to the 26 T cell receptor beta chains below, sequenced in a study of T cell responses to AZD1222 COVID-19 vaccine. Clones were sequenced by immunoSEQ multiplex PCR, and TCRdb holds only the in-frame ones, with some missing. The sample has some 190,000 clones, around 90% seen once. Sequenced here: peripheral blood, sampled on day 0 of AZD1222 vaccination. Source of these receptors: an adult in good health.

V usage is TRBV5-1 and J usage is TRBJ2-1, with D possibly being TRBD1 (6 bases). The CDR3 is 15 residues long. Germline V lookup: CDR1 SGHRS, CDR2 YFSETQ. Trimming shortened V by 4 bases and J by 5 bases, and 16 bases separated the two germline ends. CDR3: CASSLLGTGNNEQFF. For the CDR3, the DNA is TGCGCCAGCAGCCTATTGGGTACAGGGAACAATGAGCAGTTCTTC.

The genes are TRBV13 and TRBJ1-2; D not resolved. The V end was cut by 3 bases, the J end by 2 bases, with 7 bases between. This CDR3 spans 13 amino acids. Germline CDR1 PRHDT, CDR2 FYEKMQ (reference sequence). The CDR3 region has the DNA TGTGCCAGCAGCTTGTCGGCCAACTATGGCTACACCTTC. Protein product: CASSLSANYGYTF.

V usage is TRBV2 and J usage is TRBJ1-1; no definite D call. V lost 2 bases to trimming and J lost 0 bases, with 13 bases between them. Germline-derived CDR1 and CDR2 are SNHLY and FYNNEI. The CDR3 has 16 amino acids. The CDR3 nucleotides are TGTGCCAGCAGTGAACCTGGGAAAGGAATGAACACTGAAGCTTTCTTT. Residues: CASSEPGKGMNTEAFF.

The V call is TRBV24-1, the J call TRBJ2-5, with TRBD1 matching 7 bases. Germline CDR1 KGHDR, CDR2 SFDVKD. The CDR3 is 17 residues long. The J segment lost 5 bases and the V segment lost 3 bases, leaving 14 bases of the junction unmatched. Written as DNA, the CDR3 is TGTGCCACCAGTGATAAGAGGGGAAGGGGGCCCAGGGAGACCCAGTACTTC. As protein: CATSDKRGRGPRETQYF.

The gene calls are TRBV5-1 and TRBJ2-3; 7 positions agree with TRBD2. The V and J ends lost 2 bases and 0 bases, in that order; junction bases with no gene match: 9. The germline V gene has CDR1 SGHRS and CDR2 YFSETQ. This CDR3 region has 17 residues. The CDR3 DNA reads as TGCGCCAGCAGCTTCGGGACTACCCGAGCAAGCACAGATACGCAGTATTTT. This gives the protein CASSFGTTRASTDTQYF. Full variable domain (missing parts from reference TRBV5-1 and TRBJ2-3): KAGVTQTPRYLIKTRGQQVTLSCSPISGHRSVSWYQQTPGQGLQFLFEYFSETQRNKGNFPGRFSGRQFSNSRSEMNVSTLELGDSALYLCASSFGTTRASTDTQYFGPGTRLTVL.

CDR3 amino acids: CASSYREGNTEAFF. Written as DNA, the CDR3 is TGTGCCAGCAGCTACAGGGAGGGGAACACTGAAGCTTTCTTT. The gene calls are TRBV7-8 and TRBJ1-1, with D perhaps TRBD1 (6 bases). In germline, CDR1 is SGHVS, CDR2 FQNEAQ. V dropped 4 bases and J dropped 1 base, with 10 bases sitting between them. This CDR3 is 14 amino acids long.

The chain recombines TRBV11-2 with TRBJ2-6; a weak D match, TRBD2 (6 bases). V was clipped by 5 bases and J by 0 bases, with 17 bases between them. Germline values: CDR1 SGHAT, CDR2 FQNNGV. This CDR3 comprises 18 residues. The CDR3 nucleotides read TGTGCCAGCAGCCAACCTTGGCGGGGTCCCTCTGGGGCCAACGTCCTGACTTTC. This encodes CASSQPWRGPSGANVLTF.

The V and J genes are TRBV15 and TRBJ2-3; 9 bases are a match to TRBD2. Germline loops: CDR1 LNHNV, CDR2 YYDKDF (reference sequence). The V and J ends lost 8 bases and 2 bases, in that order; junction bases with no gene match: 2. The CDR3 has 13 amino acids. The CDR3 bases are TGTGCCACCGCTAGCGGGGACACAGATACGCAGTATTTT. Protein product: CATASGDTDTQYF. Filled out from reference TRBV15 and TRBJ2-3, the complete variable domain reads DAMVIQNPRYQVTQFGKPVTLSCSQTLNHNVMYWYQQKSSQAPKLLFHYYDKDFNNEADTPDNFQSRRPNTSFCFLDIRSPGLGDTAMYLCATASGDTDTQYFGPGTRLTVL.

This sequence joins TRBV7-6 and TRBJ2-7; D may be TRBD2 (5 bases). The CDR3 totals 16 residues. Germline loops: CDR1 SGHVS, CDR2 FNYEAQ. V lost 3 bases, J lost 0 bases, and 15 bases lay in between. Here the CDR3 reads CASSFGGEASSYEQYF. CDR3 DNA sequence: TGTGCCAGCAGCTTCGGAGGAGAGGCGAGCTCCTACGAGCAGTACTTC.

J is TRBJ2-3 and V is TRBV7-6; D not certain. With 1 base removed from V and 0 bases from J, the gap between germline ends came to 8 bases. The CDR3 loop spans 15 amino acids. Germline V gene data show CDR1 as SGHVS and CDR2 as FNYEAQ. CDR3 nucleotides: TGTGCCAGCAGCTTAGTAGACGGTAGCACAGATACGCAGTATTTT. Its translation is CASSLVDGSTDTQYF.

This clone was seen only once. This chain joins TRBV29-1 and TRBJ2-1; the D gene could be TRBD1 or TRBD2 (5 bases each). The CDR3 runs to 11 residues. In germline, CDR1 is SQVTM, CDR2 ANQGSEA. The CDR3 nucleotides are TGCAGTGGGGGTGGTTACAATGAGCAGTTCTTC. Its protein is CSGGGYNEQFF.

The V and J genes are TRBV19 and TRBJ1-3; D unclear. CDR1 LNHDA and CDR2 SQIVND come from the germline V gene (reference sequence). CDR3 length equals 14 residues. The V and J ends lost 1 base and 4 bases respectively, with 8 bases between them. CDR3 bases: TGTGCCAGTAGTATAGTATCAAGCGGAAACACCATATATTTT. It is translated as CASSIVSSGNTIYF.

The rearrangement links TRBV9 to TRBJ2-1, with 8 bases identical to TRBD2. The CDR3 is 16 amino acids. In germline, CDR1 is SGDLS, CDR2 YYNGEE. Losses at the gene ends were 2 bases for V and 6 bases for J; bases not matched to a gene: 10. CDR3 coding DNA: TGTGCCAGCAGCGTTATTTCCAGCGGGGGCCCCAATGAGCAGTTCTTC. This encodes CASSVISSGGPNEQFF.

This clone was detected once. The chain has TRBV1 and TRBJ1-1. TRBV1 is deemed a pseudogene. This CDR3 is 16 amino acids long. The CDR3 DNA sequence: TGCACCAGCAGCCCTGGGGCGAGGAGGGGGGTCCCTGAAGCTTTCTTT. Its translation is CTSSPGARRGVPEAFF.

The V call is TRBV28, the J call TRBJ1-2; D unresolved. V was shortened by 7 bases and J by 4 bases, with 19 bases between the two germline ends. CDR1 MDHEN and CDR2 SYDVKM come from the germline V gene. This CDR3 is 15 amino acids long. CDR3 nucleotides: TGTGCCAGCAACCCTCATTTGGATAGTCTCTATGGCTACACCTTC. This encodes CASNPHLDSLYGYTF.

The gene calls are TRBV7-9 and TRBJ2-7, with unresolved D. CDR1 is SEHNR, CDR2 FQNEAQ, per germline (reference sequence). The CDR3 is made up of 13 amino acids. V dropped 0 bases and J dropped 3 bases, with 6 bases sitting between them. CDR3 nucleotide sequence: TGTGCCAGCAGCTTAGCGGGGATCTACGAGCAGTACTTC. Protein product: CASSLAGIYEQYF. The full variable domain, completed using reference TRBV7-9 and TRBJ2-7, is DTGVSQNPRHKITKRGQNVTFRCDPISEHNRLYWYRQTLGQGPEFLTYFQNEAQLEKSRLLSDRFSAERPKGSFSTLEIQRTEQGDSAMYLCASSLAGIYEQYFGPGTRLTVT.

V is TRBV7-7 and J is TRBJ2-5; 12 bases match TRBD2. The CDR3 is 16 amino acids. The J segment lost 1 base and the V segment lost 5 bases, leaving 5 bases of the junction unmatched. Per germline, CDR1 SSHAT and CDR2 FNYEAQ (reference sequence). For the CDR3, the DNA is TGTGCCAGCAGCCGCGGACTAGCGGGGAGCCAAGAGACCCAGTACTTC. Translated, it gives CASSRGLAGSQETQYF.

V usage is TRBV11-2 and J usage is TRBJ2-1; 8 bases fit TRBD1. Germline V CDR1 and CDR2: SGHAT, FQNNGV. The CDR3 covers 14 residues. V lost 1 base, J lost 4 bases, and 0 bases stayed unmatched. CDR3 DNA sequence: TGTGCCAGCAGCTTAGGGACAGGGTACAATGAGCAGTTCTTC. Translation gives CASSLGTGYNEQFF.

This clone appeared a single time. The V gene is TRBV7-2, the J gene TRBJ1-5; no clear D. CDR1 SGHTA and CDR2 FQGNSA come from the germline V gene. The CDR3 has 15 amino acids. V gave up 1 base and J gave up 0 bases, with 7 bases separating them. Written as DNA, the CDR3 is TGTGCCAGCAGCTTAGGAGAGTATAGCAATCAGCCCCAGCATTTT. Translation: CASSLGEYSNQPQHF.

This clone was seen only once. This CDR3 is CASSLMEGGGYTF. The CDR3 coding sequence is TGTGCCAGCAGCTTAATGGAAGGGGGCGGCTACACCTTC. V usage is TRBV11-2 and J usage is TRBJ1-2; 7 nucleotides align to TRBD1. From germline, CDR1 is SGHAT and CDR2 FQNNGV. V lost 2 bases and J lost 8; bases outside the gene matches: 5. This CDR3 spans 13 amino acids.

This chain links TRBV7-3 with TRBJ2-3, with a tentative D call TRBD1 (6 bases). V gave up 5 bases and J gave up 2 bases, with 14 bases separating them. Germline values: CDR1 SGHTA, CDR2 FQGTGA. The CDR3 extends over 15 amino acids. The CDR3 DNA reads TGTGCCAGCAGCCCAGGTCTGGGGGCCACAGATACGCAGTATTTT. Translation: CASSPGLGATDTQYF.

CDR3 sequence reads: CASSCQASQGLANPSYNEQFF. DNA for the CDR3: TGTGCCAGCAGCTGCCAAGCTAGCCAGGGACTAGCCAACCCTTCCTACAATGAGCAGTTCTTC. The chain recombines TRBV7-3 with TRBJ2-1, with 9 nucleotides matching TRBD2. The CDR3 contains 21 residues. The ends lost 4 bases at V and 1 base at J; junction bases unmatched: 20. The germline V gene has CDR1 SGHTA and CDR2 FQGTGA. Full variable domain (rest looked up from reference TRBV7-3 and TRBJ2-1): GAGVSQTPSNKVTEKGKYVELRCDPISGHTALYWYRQSLGQGPEFLIYFQGTGAADDSGLPNDRFFAVRPEGSVSTLKIQRTERGDSAVYLCASSCQASQGLANPSYNEQFFGPGTRLTVL.

The chain uses TRBV5-4 and TRBJ2-2; D gene unclear. The CDR3 extends over 13 amino acids. Trimming pared 1 base from V and 3 bases from J, leaving 4 bases between. From germline, CDR1 is SGHNT and CDR2 YYREEE (reference sequence). CDR3 amino acids: CASSLRYTGELFF. CDR3 sequence (DNA): TGTGCCAGCAGCTTGCGGTACACCGGGGAGCTGTTTTTT.

V is TRBV21-1 and J is TRBJ1-1. TRBV21-1 is deemed a pseudogene. There are 10 residues in the CDR3. The CDR3 region has the DNA TGTGCCAGTAACTCCACTGAAGCTTTCTTT. This translates into CASNSTEAFF.

In regard to this clone: Other nucleotide sequences from this sample produce the same CDR3. The chain combines TRBV30 with TRBJ1-2; 7 positions match TRBD1. Trimming removed 5 bases from V and 8 bases from J; junction bases left unmatched: 5. Per the germline V gene, CDR1 is GTSNPN and CDR2 is SVGIG (reference sequence). The CDR3 loop spans 11 amino acids. CDR3 sequence reads: CAWPTGVGYTF. Written as DNA, the CDR3 is TGTGCCTGGCCAACAGGGGTGGGCTACACCTTC.

The chain links TRBV7-9 to TRBJ1-4; tentatively, D is TRBD1 (5 bases). Germline V CDR1 and CDR2: SEHNR, FQNEAQ (reference sequence). The CDR3 has 13 amino acids. With 4 bases removed from V and 8 bases from J, the gap between germline ends came to 11 bases. CDR3 sequence (DNA): TGTGCCAGCAGCTCCCAGGGAGGGGAAAAACTGTTTTTT. Protein product: CASSSQGGEKLFF.